Each of the 16 T cell receptor beta chains below was sequenced from the same sample in a study of identical twins. Using its own MiXCR run on the 5' RACE reads, TCRdb lists one record per CDR3 protein. The sample carries 400,000 to 550,000 distinct CDR3 sequences, about 24% recorded once. The sample also formed part of further work on T cells expressing NK-cell markers.

What was sequenced was CD4+ T cells sorted from blood. Receptors originate from a woman aged 18 to 35 in good health.

V and J are TRBV29-1 and TRBJ2-1, with a possible D match to TRBD2 (5 bases). This CDR3 is 14 amino acids long. Germline lookup yields CDR1 SQVTM and CDR2 ANQGSEA. Trimming shortened V by 2 bases and J by 0 bases, and 8 bases separated the two germline ends. CDR3 loop: CSVERGRSYNEQFF. The DNA for the CDR3 is TGCAGCGTTGAACGCGGGCGCTCCTACAATGAGCAGTTCTTC.

The rearrangement joins TRBV20-1 to TRBJ2-7; D is unresolved. V was pared by 0 bases and J by 5 bases, with 14 bases between. Germline CDR1 reads DFQATT; CDR2 reads SNEGSKA (reference sequence). CDR3 length: 14 amino acids. The CDR3 protein is CSARELGVLHEQYF. The DNA of the CDR3 is TGCAGTGCTAGAGAGTTAGGCGTCCTCCACGAGCAGTACTTC.

The chain couples TRBV28 to TRBJ2-1, with D perhaps matching TRBD2 (5 bases). CDR1 is MDHEN and CDR2 is SYDVKM in the germline V gene. This CDR3 contains 12 residues. Trimming took 8 bases from V and 11 from J, leaving 16 bases between them. DNA for the CDR3: TGTGCCAGCTCCCTAGGTAGGGAGAAGCAGTTCTTC. It encodes CASSLGREKQFF.

CDR3 sequence reads: CASSLGVDRLNSPLHF. The DNA of the CDR3 is TGCGCCAGCAGCTTGGGTGTGGACAGACTGAATTCACCCCTCCACTTT. The rearrangement uses TRBV5-1 and TRBJ1-6; D is possibly TRBD1 (6 bases). Germline CDR1 reads SGHRS; CDR2 reads YFSETQ. The CDR3 loop spans 16 amino acids. Trimming pared 0 bases from V and 7 bases from J, leaving 14 bases between.

V and J are TRBV12-3 or TRBV12-4 and TRBJ1-4; a possible D gene is TRBD1 (5 bases). The V and J ends lost 7 bases and 8 bases respectively, with 17 bases between them. The CDR3 totals 14 residues. In nucleotides, the CDR3 is TGTGCCAGCAATGGGGCAGGGTTGGGCGAAAAACTGTTTTTT. Its translation: CASNGAGLGEKLFF.

The rearrangement joins TRBV12-3 or TRBV12-4 to TRBJ2-3; perhaps TRBD1 as D (6 bases). The CDR3 is 14 amino acids. V was clipped by 3 bases and J by 4 bases, with 11 bases between them. CDR3 coding DNA: TGTGCCAGCAGTTTCCGCAGGGGCCCAGATACGCAGTATTTT. Translating it yields CASSFRRGPDTQYF.

The chain recombines TRBV5-1 with TRBJ1-1, with D perhaps matching TRBD1 (5 bases). This CDR3 is 14 amino acids long. The V end was cut by 4 bases, the J end by 6 bases, with 16 bases between. The germline V gene has CDR1 SGHRS and CDR2 YFSETQ. CDR3 amino acids: CASSPRPGGAEAFF. DNA for the CDR3: TGCGCCAGCAGCCCTAGGCCCGGGGGGGCTGAAGCTTTCTTT.

This clonotype was counted ten times or more. The gene calls are TRBV5-1 and TRBJ2-7, with D unresolved. Germline V gene lookup returns CDR1 SGHRS and CDR2 YFSETQ. The CDR3 has 12 amino acids. The ends were cut back, 5 bases at V and 0 bases at J, with 6 bases in the middle. The DNA for the CDR3 is TGCGCCAGCAGTGGCGGCTCCTACGAGCAGTACTTC. As protein: CASSGGSYEQYF.

There are a few counts of this clonotype. The chain uses TRBV21-1 and TRBJ2-7. TRBV21-1 is described as a pseudogene. The CDR3 has 13 residues. The DNA of the CDR3 is TGTGCCAGCAGCCGAAGTCGCTCCTACGAGCAGTACTTC. Translating gives CASSRSRSYEQYF.

The genes are TRBV20-1 and TRBJ2-3; 7 bases fit TRBD2. V gave up 6 bases and J gave up 5 bases; unmatched junction bases: 14. Germline values: CDR1 DFQATT, CDR2 SNEGSKA (reference sequence). The CDR3 is made up of 15 amino acids. The DNA of the CDR3 is TGCAGTGCCGTAGGGGCCGGGGCTAGCGGAGATACGCAGTATTTT. It yields the protein CSAVGAGASGDTQYF.

Only a few counts were recorded for this clonotype. V usage is TRBV28 and J usage is TRBJ2-3; D tentatively reads TRBD1 or TRBD2 (5 bases each). The CDR3 spans 13 residues. V lost 7 bases to trimming and J lost 3 bases, with 11 bases between them. Germline CDR1 reads MDHEN; CDR2 reads SYDVKM. CDR3 loop: CASTGGGTDTQYF. CDR3 DNA: TGTGCCAGCACCGGTGGGGGTACAGATACGCAGTATTTT. The full variable domain, in which reference TRBV28 and TRBJ2-3 provide the parts outside the CDR3, is DVKVTQSSRYLVKRTGEKVFLECVQDMDHENMFWYRQDPGLGLRLIYFSYDVKMKEKGDIPEGYSVSREKKERFSLILESASTNQTSMYLCASTGGGTDTQYFGPGTRLTVL.

The rearrangement links TRBV5-1 to TRBJ2-7; perhaps TRBD1 as D (6 bases). Trimming removed 7 bases at V and 9 bases at J, with 23 bases between. The CDR3 runs 14 residues. Germline CDR1 and CDR2: SGHRS and YFSETQ. Here the CDR3 DNA reads TGCGCCAGCCGCGGTCGGGCAGGGGTCCCGCGGCAGTACTTC. It encodes CASRGRAGVPRQYF.

The chain links TRBV9 to TRBJ2-7; D ambiguous. The germline V and J ends were trimmed by 4 bases and 3 bases, with 11 bases remaining between them. CDR3 length equals 13 residues. The germline gives CDR1 SGDLS, CDR2 YYNGEE. CDR3 coding DNA: TGTGCCAGCAGCCCCCGTGATTTCTACGAGCAGTACTTC. Translating it yields CASSPRDFYEQYF.

This chain uses TRBV20-1 with TRBJ1-1, with D perhaps TRBD1 (5 bases). The CDR3 contains 14 residues. The germline V and J ends were trimmed by 0 bases and 7 bases, with 15 bases remaining between them. From germline, CDR1 is DFQATT and CDR2 SNEGSKA (reference sequence). CDR3 protein: CSARDYAGPIEAFF. The CDR3 bases are TGCAGTGCTAGAGATTATGCGGGACCGATTGAAGCTTTCTTT.

This clonotype has just a few counts. The V call is TRBV4-3, the J call TRBJ2-1; D gene uncertain. This CDR3 region has 19 residues. The germline CDR1 and CDR2 sequences are LGHNA and YSLEER. Trimming left V 1 base short and J 8 bases short, with 27 bases between. The CDR3 DNA reads TGCGCCAGCAGCCAAGGTGTTTTAGGCGGCTCGCACCTGGTGTATGAGCAGTTCTTC. Residues: CASSQGVLGGSHLVYEQFF.

Concerning this clonotype: One end of the junction varies from germline; a read error may be responsible. This chain connects TRBV6-5 to TRBJ2-3; a weak D match, TRBD2 (7 bases). Per germline, CDR1 MNHEY and CDR2 SVGAGI. The length of the CDR3 is 16 residues. The CDR3 here is CASSYSGGDLTDAQYF. CDR3 in DNA: TGTGCCAGCAGTTACTCAGGGGGGGACCTCACAGATGCGCAGTATTTT.